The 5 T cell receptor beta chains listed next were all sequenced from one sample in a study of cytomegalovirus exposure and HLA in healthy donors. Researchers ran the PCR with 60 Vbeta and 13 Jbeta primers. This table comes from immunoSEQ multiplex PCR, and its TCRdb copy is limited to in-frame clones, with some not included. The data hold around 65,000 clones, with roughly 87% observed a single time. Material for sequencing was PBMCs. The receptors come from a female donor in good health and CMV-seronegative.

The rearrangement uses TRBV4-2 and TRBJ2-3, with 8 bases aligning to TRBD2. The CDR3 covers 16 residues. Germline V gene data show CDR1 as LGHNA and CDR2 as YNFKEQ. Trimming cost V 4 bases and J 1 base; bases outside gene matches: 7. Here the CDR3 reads CASSPPAGVGTDTQYF. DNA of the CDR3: TGTGCCAGCAGCCCCCCAGCGGGGGTCGGCACAGATACGCAGTATTTT.

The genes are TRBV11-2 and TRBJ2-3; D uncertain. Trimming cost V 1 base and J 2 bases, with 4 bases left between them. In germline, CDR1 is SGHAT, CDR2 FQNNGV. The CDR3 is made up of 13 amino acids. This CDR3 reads CASSLVVTDTQYF. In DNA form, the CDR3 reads TGTGCCAGCAGCTTAGTAGTCACAGATACGCAGTATTTT.

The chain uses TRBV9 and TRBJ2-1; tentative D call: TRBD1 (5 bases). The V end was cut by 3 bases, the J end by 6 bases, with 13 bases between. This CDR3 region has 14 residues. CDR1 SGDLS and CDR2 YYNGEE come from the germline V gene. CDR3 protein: CASSAKTVGNEQFF. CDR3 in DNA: TGTGCCAGCAGCGCTAAGACAGTCGGCAATGAGCAGTTCTTC.

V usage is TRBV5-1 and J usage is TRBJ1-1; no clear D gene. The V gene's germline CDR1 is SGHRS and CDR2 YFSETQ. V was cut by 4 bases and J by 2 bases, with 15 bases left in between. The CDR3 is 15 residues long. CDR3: CASSPREGSNTEAFF. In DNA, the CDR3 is TGCGCCAGCAGCCCTCGGGAGGGCTCCAACACTGAAGCTTTCTTT.

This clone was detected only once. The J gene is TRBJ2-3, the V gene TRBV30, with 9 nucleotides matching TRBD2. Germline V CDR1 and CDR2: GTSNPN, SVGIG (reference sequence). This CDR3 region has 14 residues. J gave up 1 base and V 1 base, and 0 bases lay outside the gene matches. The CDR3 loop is CAWSGGGGTDTQYF. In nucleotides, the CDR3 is TGTGCCTGGAGTGGCGGGGGGGGCACAGATACGCAGTATTTT.